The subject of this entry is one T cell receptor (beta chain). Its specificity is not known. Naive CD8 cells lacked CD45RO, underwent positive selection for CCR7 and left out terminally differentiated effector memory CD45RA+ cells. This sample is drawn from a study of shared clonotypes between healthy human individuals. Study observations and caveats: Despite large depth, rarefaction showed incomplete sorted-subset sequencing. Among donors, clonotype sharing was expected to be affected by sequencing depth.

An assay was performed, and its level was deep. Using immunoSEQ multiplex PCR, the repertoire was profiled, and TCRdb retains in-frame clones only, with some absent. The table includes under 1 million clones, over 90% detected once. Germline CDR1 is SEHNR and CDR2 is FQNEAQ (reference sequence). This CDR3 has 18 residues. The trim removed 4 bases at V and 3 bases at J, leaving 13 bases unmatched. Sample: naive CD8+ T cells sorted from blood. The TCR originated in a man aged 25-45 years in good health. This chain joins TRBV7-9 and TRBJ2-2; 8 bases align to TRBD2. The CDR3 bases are TGTGCCAGCAGCTCCTCAAGGATAAGCGGGAGCTACACCGGGGAGCTGTTTTTT. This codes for CASSSSRISGSYTGELFF.